The clone carrying this T cell receptor beta chain came up a few times. Its specificity is not known. TCRdb reanalysed the 5' RACE reads using MiXCR and keeps one entry per CDR3 protein. The sample has around 1.7 million distinct CDR3 sequences; less than 35% are singletons. This specimen belongs to a study of identical twins. Study outcomes and limitations: Zero-insertion analyses were open to partial confounding by invariant MAIT and iNKT cells. With abundant cord blood beta clonotypes, insertions were fewer; memory repertoires showed no such pattern.

The CDR3 length is 15 residues. Germline CDR1 is SNHLY and CDR2 is FYNNEI. Trimming took off 2 bases at V and 7 bases at J, with 14 bases between the two ends. This receptor was taken from a newborn girl in good health. The chain has TRBV2 and TRBJ2-2; a weak D match, TRBD1 (6 bases). The sequenced material came from cord blood. In DNA, the CDR3 is TGTGCCAGCAGTGAATCGTGGGGGCAGGGCGGGGAGCTGTTTTTT. It yields the protein CASSESWGQGGELFF.